Included here is one T cell receptor (beta chain) sequence, with context. Its specificity is unknown. The sample holds other DNA sequences that translate to the same CDR3. The sample originates from a study of shared clonotypes between healthy human individuals. In germline, CDR1 is SGHTA, CDR2 FQGTGA. CDR3 length equals 12 residues. With 5 bases removed from V and 5 bases from J, the gap between germline ends came to 8 bases. Study results and caveats: Non-shared clonotypes showed lower generation probabilities than clonotypes common to all four donors.

Produced via immunoSEQ multiplex PCR; TCRdb's table is partial and in-frame only. In the table there are around 2.5 million clones, 93% of which are singletons. The sequence came from a man between 18 and 35 years old in good health. Some clones in this sample may be carry-over from other donors' samples. This chain links TRBV7-3 with TRBJ2-3; D possibly corresponds to TRBD2 (6 bases). The specimen sequenced was naive CD4+ T cells from PBMCs. Noted subset: CD45RA+ positively selected. CDR3 nucleotides: TGTGCCAGCAGCCGGGGAGGAGATACGCAGTATTTT. Translated, it gives CASSRGGDTQYF.